This TCR beta chain was sequenced during a study of CD8 T cells in Susac syndrome. An amount of RNA that ranged from about 0.45 to 1 ug was reverse transcribed with random hexamers. A single record per CDR3 protein comes from TCRdb applying MiXCR to the immunoSEQ multiplex PCR reads. The sample shows 150,000 to 200,000 distinct CDR3 sequences, approximately 93% of them seen only once. V lost 1 base to trimming and J lost 8 bases, with 20 bases between them. The CDR3 spans 17 residues. Germline V gene data show CDR1 as SGHTA and CDR2 as FQGTGA. This clonotype has a single count. Sequencing was performed on CD4+ T cells from PBMCs. This clonotype was sampled from a human donor with multiple sclerosis. The chain uses TRBV7-3 and TRBJ2-2, with D perhaps TRBD1 (6 bases). The CDR3 DNA reads as TGTGCCAGCAGCTTAAGGGGCGGAACAGGGAATCGAGGGGAGCTGTTTTTT. It is translated as CASSLRGGTGNRGELFF.